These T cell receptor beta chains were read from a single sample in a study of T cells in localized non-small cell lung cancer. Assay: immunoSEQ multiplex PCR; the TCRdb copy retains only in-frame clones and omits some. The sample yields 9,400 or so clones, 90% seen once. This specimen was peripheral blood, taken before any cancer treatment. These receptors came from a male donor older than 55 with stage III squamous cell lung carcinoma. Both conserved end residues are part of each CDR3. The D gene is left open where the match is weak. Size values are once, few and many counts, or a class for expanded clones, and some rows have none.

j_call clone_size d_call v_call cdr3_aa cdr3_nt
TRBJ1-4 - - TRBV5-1 CASSSADKRGEKLFF TGCGCCAGCAGCTCGGCCGACAAACGGGGAGAAAAACTGTTTTTT
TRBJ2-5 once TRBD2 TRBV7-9 CASSAGLAGGETQYF TGTGCCAGCAGCGCGGGACTAGCGGGCGGAGAGACCCAGTACTTC
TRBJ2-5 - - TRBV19 CASRLSGGKETQYF TGTGCCAGTAGGCTATCCGGGGGTAAGGAGACCCAGTACTTC
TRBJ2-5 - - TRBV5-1 CASSFGEETQYF TGCGCCAGCAGCTTCGGTGAAGAGACCCAGTACTTC